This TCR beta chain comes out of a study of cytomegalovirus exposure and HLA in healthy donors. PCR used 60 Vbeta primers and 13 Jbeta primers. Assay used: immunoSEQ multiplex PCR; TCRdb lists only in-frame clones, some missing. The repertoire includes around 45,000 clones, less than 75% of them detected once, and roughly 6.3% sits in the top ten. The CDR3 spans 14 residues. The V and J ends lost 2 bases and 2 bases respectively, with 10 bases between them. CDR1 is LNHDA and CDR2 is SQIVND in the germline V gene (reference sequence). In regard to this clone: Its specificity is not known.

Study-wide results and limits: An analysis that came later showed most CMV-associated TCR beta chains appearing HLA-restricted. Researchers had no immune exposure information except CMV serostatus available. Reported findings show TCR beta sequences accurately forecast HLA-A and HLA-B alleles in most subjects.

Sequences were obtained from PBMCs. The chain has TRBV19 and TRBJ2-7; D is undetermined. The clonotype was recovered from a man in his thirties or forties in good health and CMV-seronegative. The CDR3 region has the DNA TGTGCCAGTAGTATATCGGCAACTACCTACGAGCAGTACTTC. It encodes CASSISATTYEQYF. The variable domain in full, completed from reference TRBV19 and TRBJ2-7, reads DGGITQSPKYLFRKEGQNVTLSCEQNLNHDAMYWYRQDPGQGLRLIYYSQIVNDFQKGDIAEGYSVSREKKESFPLTVTSAQKNPTAFYLCASSISATTYEQYFGPGTRLTVT.